These 14 T cell receptor beta chains came from one sample sequenced in a study of T cells in Graves' hyperthyroidism and ophthalmopathy. TCR beta CDR3 sequences were amplified from RNA transcripts. In the first-round RT-PCR of the TCR CDR3, the HTBI primer set was used. Using its own MiXCR run on the multiplex PCR reads, TCRdb lists one record per CDR3 protein. The table shows around 540,000 distinct CDR3 sequences, with about 15% occurring only once. The sequencing sample was made of blood. The receptors were gathered from a woman in her thirties with Graves' ophthalmopathy.

J is TRBJ2-7 and V is TRBV6-1; TRBD1 is a possible D gene (6 bases). V dropped 6 bases and J dropped 0 bases, with 15 bases sitting between them. This CDR3 spans 15 amino acids. Germline CDR1 MNHNS, CDR2 SASEGT. CDR3 region: CASRQGTSTSYEQYF. In DNA form, the CDR3 reads TGTGCCAGCAGGCAAGGGACAAGTACCTCCTACGAGCAGTACTTC.

This clonotype was seen repeatedly, ten times or more. This rearrangement joins TRBV28 to TRBJ1-2; no definite D call. The CDR3 spans 12 residues. V shed 5 bases and J shed 6 bases, with 10 bases lying between them. The germline V gene has CDR1 MDHEN and CDR2 SYDVKM. In DNA, the CDR3 is TGTGCCAGCAGTCCCAACGGGAATGGCTACACCTTC. It yields the protein CASSPNGNGYTF.

CDR3 coding DNA: TGCAGTGCTCTTACAGGGGCAGATACGCAGTATTTT. As protein: CSALTGADTQYF. The chain uses TRBV20-1 and TRBJ2-3; 7 nucleotides match TRBD1. Losses at the gene ends were 5 bases for V and 4 bases for J; bases not matched to a gene: 3. The CDR3 sequence is 12 residues long. The germline gives CDR1 DFQATT, CDR2 SNEGSKA (reference sequence).

This clonotype was seen more than once but under ten times. V gene TRBV27 combines with J gene TRBJ1-2; 10 bases map to TRBD1. J was trimmed by 6 bases and V by 5 bases; bases with no gene match: 12. The CDR3 sequence is 16 residues long. Germline V gene lookup returns CDR1 MNHEY and CDR2 SMNVEV (reference sequence). The CDR3 spells CASSSGQGVGMDGYTF. Here the CDR3 DNA reads TGTGCCAGCAGTAGCGGACAGGGGGTTGGGATGGATGGCTACACCTTC.

As concerns this clonotype: A much larger clone differs by one base, so this may be a read error. The V and J genes are TRBV28 and TRBJ2-1; TRBD2 is a possible D gene (5 bases). CDR3 size: 14 residues. Trimming shortened V by 10 bases and J by 8 bases, and 21 bases separated the two germline ends. Germline values: CDR1 MDHEN, CDR2 SYDVKM. The CDR3 region is CANGKRLPRDEQFF. The CDR3 coding sequence is TGTGCCAACGGGAAGAGACTCCCAAGAGATGAGCAGTTCTTC.

This clonotype was observed at least ten times. V is TRBV10-1 and J is TRBJ2-1; 11 positions match TRBD1. Germline lookup yields CDR1 WNHNN and CDR2 SYGVQD (reference sequence). V was pared by 7 bases and J by 7 bases, with 6 bases of the junction left unmatched. The CDR3 length is 14 residues. The CDR3 reads CASTQDRGRNEQFF. The CDR3 DNA is TGCGCCAGCACCCAGGACAGGGGGCGAAATGAGCAGTTCTTC.

The rearrangement links TRBV6-2 or TRBV6-3 to TRBJ2-1; D perhaps matches TRBD2 (6 bases). The V gene's germline CDR1 is MNHEY and CDR2 SVGEGT. There are 15 residues in the CDR3. V lost 6 bases and J 8 bases, leaving 20 bases between the germline ends. The CDR3 sequence is CASRLAVLPLDEQFF. CDR3 DNA sequence: TGTGCCAGCAGATTAGCGGTTCTACCTTTGGATGAGCAGTTCTTC.

This chain uses TRBV9 with TRBJ1-3; TRBD1 agrees at 9 bases. After removal of 4 bases from V and 2 bases from J, the junction contained 10 bases not matched to a gene. Germline V gene sequence: CDR1 SGDLS, CDR2 YYNGEE. This CDR3 is 17 amino acids long. The CDR3 here is CASSINPWTGAGNTIYF. In DNA, the CDR3 is TGTGCCAGCAGCATCAACCCCTGGACAGGGGCTGGAAACACCATATATTTT.

In its sample, this clonotype was seen many times. The chain has TRBV30 and TRBJ2-3, with D possibly TRBD2 on 6 matching bases. Germline V gives CDR1 GTSNPN, CDR2 SVGIG (reference sequence). V was cut by 2 bases and J by 3 bases, with 21 bases left in between. There are 17 residues in the CDR3. CDR3 in DNA: TGTGCCTGGAGTCACCCTCCCAGGAGGGCCCGGACAGATACGCAGTATTTT. Protein: CAWSHPPRRARTDTQYF.

This clonotype was picked up many times. V is TRBV12-3 or TRBV12-4 and J is TRBJ2-1, with D uncertain. Trimming left V 6 bases short and J 4 bases short, with 13 bases between. The CDR3 runs 14 residues. In DNA form, the CDR3 reads TGTGCCAGCAGCCCGTGGACGGATTACAATGAGCAGTTCTTC. This sequence encodes CASSPWTDYNEQFF.

This clonotype came up a few times. The J gene is TRBJ2-5, the V gene TRBV27, with D maybe TRBD2 (6 bases). V lost 3 bases and J lost 4, with 9 bases in between. CDR3 size: 13 residues. Germline CDR1 MNHEY, CDR2 SMNVEV (reference sequence). CDR3: CASSFGGVETQYF. In DNA, the CDR3 is TGTGCCAGCAGTTTCGGAGGGGTAGAGACCCAGTACTTC.

This clonotype showed up many times. The chain combines TRBV30 with TRBJ1-5, with 11 bases that match TRBD1. Germline loops: CDR1 GTSNPN, CDR2 SVGIG (reference sequence). The CDR3 extends over 16 amino acids. The J segment lost 2 bases and the V segment lost 0 bases, leaving 3 bases of the junction unmatched. CDR3 in amino acids: CAWSVRTGGGNQPQHF. CDR3 DNA sequence: TGTGCCTGGAGTGTAAGGACAGGGGGCGGCAATCAGCCCCAGCATTTT.

Many counts were recorded for this clonotype. The chain links TRBV11-2 to TRBJ1-2; no firm D call. V gave up 6 bases and J gave up 4 bases, with 15 bases separating them. Germline CDR1 SGHAT, CDR2 FQNNGV. The CDR3 has 14 residues. The CDR3 sequence is CASRESRMGYGYTF. For the CDR3, the DNA is TGTGCCAGCAGGGAATCCCGGATGGGCTATGGCTACACCTTC.

This clonotype was counted ten times or more. The chain links TRBV7-2 to TRBJ2-7; 14 nucleotides align to TRBD2. The trim removed 0 bases at V and 7 bases at J, leaving 2 bases unmatched. This CDR3 contains 15 residues. CDR1 and CDR2 from the germline V gene are SGHTA and FQGNSA. The CDR3 sequence: CASSLARLAGGEQYF. CDR3 nucleotides: TGTGCCAGCAGCTTAGCCAGACTAGCGGGAGGGGAGCAGTACTTC.